This T cell receptor (beta chain) was obtained from a study of shared clonotypes between healthy human individuals. Study overall: The study used three CD4 naive, three CD4 memory, two CD8 naive and one CD8 memory plate per donor.

A note on this clone: Its antigen is currently unknown. Other DNA sequences of this sample code for an identical CDR3.

Deep-level running was used for the assay. TCRdb's copy holds only in-frame clones and misses some; the assay was immunoSEQ multiplex PCR. The sample includes a few million clones, approximately 93% of them seen just once. This CDR3 contains 15 residues. The germline CDR1 and CDR2 sequences are SGHNT and YENEEA. V trimming: 1 base; J trimming: 1 base; junction bases outside the gene matches: 0. Study findings and constraints: Generally, naive subsets (rather than memory subsets) showed larger estimated richness.

The sample comprised naive CD4+ T cells from PBMCs. Subset meaning: CD45RA+ positively selected. The receptor's source is a man aged 18 to 29 in good health. Some clones in this sample may be carry-over from other donors' samples. The chain uses TRBV11-3 and TRBJ2-5, with 10 bases lining up with TRBD2. CDR3 sequence: CASSLGLAGQETQYF. In DNA form, the CDR3 reads TGTGCCAGCAGCTTAGGACTAGCGGGCCAAGAGACCCAGTACTTC.